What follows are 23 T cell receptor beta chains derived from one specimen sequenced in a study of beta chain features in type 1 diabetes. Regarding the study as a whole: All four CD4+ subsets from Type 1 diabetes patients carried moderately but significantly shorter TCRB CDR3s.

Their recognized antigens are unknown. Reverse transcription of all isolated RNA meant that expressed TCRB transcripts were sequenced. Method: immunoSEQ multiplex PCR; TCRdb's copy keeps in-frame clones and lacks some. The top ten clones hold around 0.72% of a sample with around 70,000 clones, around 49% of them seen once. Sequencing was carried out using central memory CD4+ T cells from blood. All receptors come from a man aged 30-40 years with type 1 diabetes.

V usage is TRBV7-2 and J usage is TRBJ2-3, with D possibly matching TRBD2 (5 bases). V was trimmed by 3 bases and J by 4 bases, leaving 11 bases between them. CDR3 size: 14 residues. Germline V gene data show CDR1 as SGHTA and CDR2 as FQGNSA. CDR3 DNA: TGTGCCAGCAGCTTGGGCCGGACTCCAGATACGCAGTATTTT. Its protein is CASSLGRTPDTQYF.

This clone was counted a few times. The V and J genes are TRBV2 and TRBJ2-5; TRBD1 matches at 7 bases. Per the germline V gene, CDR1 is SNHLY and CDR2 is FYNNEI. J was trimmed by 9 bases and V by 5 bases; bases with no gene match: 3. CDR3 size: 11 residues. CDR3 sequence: CASSSQGAQYF. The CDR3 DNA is TGTGCCAGCAGTTCCCAGGGGGCCCAGTACTTC.

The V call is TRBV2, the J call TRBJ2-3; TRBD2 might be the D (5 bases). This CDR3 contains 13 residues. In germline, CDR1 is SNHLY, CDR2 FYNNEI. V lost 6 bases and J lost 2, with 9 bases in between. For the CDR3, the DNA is TGTGCCAGCAGGGGGAGCCTCACAGATACGCAGTATTTT. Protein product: CASRGSLTDTQYF. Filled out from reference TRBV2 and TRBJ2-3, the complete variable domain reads EPEVTQTPSHQVTQMGQEVILRCVPISNHLYFYWYRQILGQKVEFLVSFYNNEISEKSEIFDDQFSVERPDGSNFTLKIRSTKLEDSAMYFCASRGSLTDTQYFGPGTRLTVL.

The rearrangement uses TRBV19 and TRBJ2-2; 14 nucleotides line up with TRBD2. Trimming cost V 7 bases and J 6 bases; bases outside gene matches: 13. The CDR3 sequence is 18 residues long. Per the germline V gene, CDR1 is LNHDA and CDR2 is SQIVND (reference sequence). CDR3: CASTSRLAGGAVAGELFF. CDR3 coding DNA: TGTGCCAGTACCTCCAGACTAGCGGGAGGGGCCGTCGCCGGGGAGCTGTTTTTT.

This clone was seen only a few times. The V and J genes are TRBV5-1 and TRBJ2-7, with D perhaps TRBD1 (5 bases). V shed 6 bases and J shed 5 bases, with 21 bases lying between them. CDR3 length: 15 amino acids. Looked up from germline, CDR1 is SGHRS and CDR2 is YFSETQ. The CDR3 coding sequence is TGCGCCAGCACCCCCGGTGGGCAGGGCAGCCACGAGCAGTACTTC. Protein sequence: CASTPGGQGSHEQYF.

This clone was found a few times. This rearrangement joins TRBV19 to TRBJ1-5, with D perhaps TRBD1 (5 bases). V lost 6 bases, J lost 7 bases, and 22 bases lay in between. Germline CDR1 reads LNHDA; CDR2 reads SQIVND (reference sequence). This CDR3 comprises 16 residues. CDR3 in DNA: TGTGCCAGTAGCGACCCAATTGGGGGGAGGAGCCAGCCCCAGCATTTT. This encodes CASSDPIGGRSQPQHF.

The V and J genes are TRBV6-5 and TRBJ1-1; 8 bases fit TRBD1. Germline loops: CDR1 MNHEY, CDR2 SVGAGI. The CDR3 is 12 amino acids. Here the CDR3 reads CAVGTGNTEAFF. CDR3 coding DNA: TGTGCGGTCGGGACAGGGAACACTGAAGCTTTCTTT.

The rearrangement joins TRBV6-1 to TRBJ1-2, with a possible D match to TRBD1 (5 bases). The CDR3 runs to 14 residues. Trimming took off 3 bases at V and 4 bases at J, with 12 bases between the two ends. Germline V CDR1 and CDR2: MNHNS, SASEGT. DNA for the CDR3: TGTGCCAGCAGTGAGTACGGGGGTGGCTATGGCTACACCTTC. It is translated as CASSEYGGGYGYTF.

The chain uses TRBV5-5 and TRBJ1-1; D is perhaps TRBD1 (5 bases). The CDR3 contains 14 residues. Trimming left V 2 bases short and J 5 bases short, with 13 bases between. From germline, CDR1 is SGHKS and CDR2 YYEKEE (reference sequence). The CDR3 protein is CASSFLQGGTEAFF. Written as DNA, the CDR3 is TGTGCCAGCAGCTTCCTCCAGGGAGGGACTGAAGCTTTCTTT. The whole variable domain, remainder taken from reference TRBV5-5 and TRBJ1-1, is DAGVTQSPTHLIKTRGQQVTLRCSPISGHKSVSWYQQVLGQGPQFIFQYYEKEERGRGNFPDRFSARQFPNYSSELNVNALLLGDSALYLCASSFLQGGTEAFFGQGTRLTVV.

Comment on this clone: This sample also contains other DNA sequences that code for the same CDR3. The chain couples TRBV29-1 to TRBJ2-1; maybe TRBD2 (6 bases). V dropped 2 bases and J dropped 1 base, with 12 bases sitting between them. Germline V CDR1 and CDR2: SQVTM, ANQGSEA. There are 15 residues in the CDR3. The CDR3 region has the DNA TGCAGCGTTGAATTAAGCGGGTCTTCCTACAATGAGCAGTTCTTC. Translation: CSVELSGSSYNEQFF.

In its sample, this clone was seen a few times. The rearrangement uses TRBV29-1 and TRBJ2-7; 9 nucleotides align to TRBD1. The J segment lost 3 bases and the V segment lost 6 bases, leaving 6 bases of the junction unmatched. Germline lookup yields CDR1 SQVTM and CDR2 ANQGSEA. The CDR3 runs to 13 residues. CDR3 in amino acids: CSVGQGNFYEQYF. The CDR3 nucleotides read TGCAGCGTGGGACAGGGAAATTTCTACGAGCAGTACTTC.

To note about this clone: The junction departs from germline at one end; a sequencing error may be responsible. The CDR3 DNA reads TGTGCTAGCAGCCGTGGACTACAAGAGACCCAGTACTTC. This encodes CASSRGLQETQYF. The V gene is TRBV7-7, the J gene TRBJ2-5, with D possibly matching TRBD2 (6 bases). This CDR3 spans 13 amino acids. Germline CDR1 is SSHAT and CDR2 is FNYEAQ (reference sequence).

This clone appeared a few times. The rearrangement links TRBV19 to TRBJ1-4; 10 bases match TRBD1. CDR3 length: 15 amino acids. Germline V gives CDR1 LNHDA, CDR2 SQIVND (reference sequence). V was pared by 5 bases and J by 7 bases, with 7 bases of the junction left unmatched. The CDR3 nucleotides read TGTGCCAGTAGTCGTGACAGGGGGCCAAGTGAAAAACTGTTTTTT. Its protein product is CASSRDRGPSEKLFF.

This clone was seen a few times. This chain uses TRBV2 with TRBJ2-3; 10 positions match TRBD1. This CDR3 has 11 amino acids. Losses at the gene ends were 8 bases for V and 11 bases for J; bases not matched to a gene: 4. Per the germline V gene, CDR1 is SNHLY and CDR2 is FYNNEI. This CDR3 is CASEDRGQQYF. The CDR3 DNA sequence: TGTGCCAGCGAAGACAGGGGGCAGCAGTATTTT.

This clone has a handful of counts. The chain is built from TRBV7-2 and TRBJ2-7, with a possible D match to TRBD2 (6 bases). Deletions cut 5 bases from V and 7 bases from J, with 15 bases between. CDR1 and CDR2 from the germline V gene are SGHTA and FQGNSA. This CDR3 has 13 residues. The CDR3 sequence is CASSARLGWEQYF. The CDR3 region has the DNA TGTGCCAGCAGCGCTAGACTAGGGTGGGAGCAGTACTTC.

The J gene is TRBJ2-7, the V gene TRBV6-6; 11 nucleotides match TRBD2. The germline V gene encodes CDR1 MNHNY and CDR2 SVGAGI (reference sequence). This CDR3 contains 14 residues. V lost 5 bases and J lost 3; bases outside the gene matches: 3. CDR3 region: CASSIGTSGYEQYF. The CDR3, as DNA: TGTGCCAGCAGTATCGGGACTAGCGGCTACGAGCAGTACTTC.

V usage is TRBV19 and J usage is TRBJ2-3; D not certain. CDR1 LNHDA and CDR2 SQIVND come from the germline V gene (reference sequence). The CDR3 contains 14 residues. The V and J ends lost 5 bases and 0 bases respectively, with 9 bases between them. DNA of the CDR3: TGTGCCAGTAGTCGAGATACTAGCACAGATACGCAGTATTTT. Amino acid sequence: CASSRDTSTDTQYF.

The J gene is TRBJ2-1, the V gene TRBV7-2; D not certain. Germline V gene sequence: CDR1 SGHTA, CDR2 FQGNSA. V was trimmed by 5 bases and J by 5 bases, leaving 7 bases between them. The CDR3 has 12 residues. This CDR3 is CASSPRNNEQFF. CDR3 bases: TGTGCCAGCAGCCCGCGGAACAATGAGCAGTTCTTC. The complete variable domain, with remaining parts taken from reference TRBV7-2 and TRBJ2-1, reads GAGVSQSPSNKVTEKGKDVELRCDPISGHTALYWYRQSLGQGLEFLIYFQGNSAPDKSGLPSDRFSAERTGGSVSTLTIQRTQQEDSAVYLCASSPRNNEQFFGPGTRLTVL.

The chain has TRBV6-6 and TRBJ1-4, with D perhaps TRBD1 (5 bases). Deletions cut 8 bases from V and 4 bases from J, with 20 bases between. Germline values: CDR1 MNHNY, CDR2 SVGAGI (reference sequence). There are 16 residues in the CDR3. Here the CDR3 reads CASHNPGFPRNEKLFF. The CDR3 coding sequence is TGTGCCAGCCATAACCCAGGGTTCCCACGTAATGAAAAACTGTTTTTT.

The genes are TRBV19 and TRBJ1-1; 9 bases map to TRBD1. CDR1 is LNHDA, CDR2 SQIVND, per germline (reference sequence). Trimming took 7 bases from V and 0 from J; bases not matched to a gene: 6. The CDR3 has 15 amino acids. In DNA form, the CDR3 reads TGTGCCAGTAAATCCGGGACAGGGTTGAACACTGAAGCTTTCTTT. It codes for CASKSGTGLNTEAFF.

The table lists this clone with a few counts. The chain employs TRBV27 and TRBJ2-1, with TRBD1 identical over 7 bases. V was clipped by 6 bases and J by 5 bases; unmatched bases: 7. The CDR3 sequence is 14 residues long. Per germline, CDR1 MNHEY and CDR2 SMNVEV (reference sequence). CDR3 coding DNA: TGTGCCAGCAGATCCGGACAGGCCAACAATGAGCAGTTCTTC. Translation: CASRSGQANNEQFF.

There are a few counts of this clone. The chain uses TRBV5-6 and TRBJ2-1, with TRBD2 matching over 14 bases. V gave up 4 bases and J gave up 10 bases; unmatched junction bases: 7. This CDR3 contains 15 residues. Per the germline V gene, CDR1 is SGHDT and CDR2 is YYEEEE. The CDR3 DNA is TGTGCCAGCAGCACCGGACTAGCGGGAGGCCTCGAGCAGTTCTTC. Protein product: CASSTGLAGGLEQFF.

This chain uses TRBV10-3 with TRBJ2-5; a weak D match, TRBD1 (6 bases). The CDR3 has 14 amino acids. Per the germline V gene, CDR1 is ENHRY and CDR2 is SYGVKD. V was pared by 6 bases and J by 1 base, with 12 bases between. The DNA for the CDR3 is TGTGCCATCAGCGTCACAGGGTCCCAAGAGACCCAGTACTTC. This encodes CAISVTGSQETQYF.